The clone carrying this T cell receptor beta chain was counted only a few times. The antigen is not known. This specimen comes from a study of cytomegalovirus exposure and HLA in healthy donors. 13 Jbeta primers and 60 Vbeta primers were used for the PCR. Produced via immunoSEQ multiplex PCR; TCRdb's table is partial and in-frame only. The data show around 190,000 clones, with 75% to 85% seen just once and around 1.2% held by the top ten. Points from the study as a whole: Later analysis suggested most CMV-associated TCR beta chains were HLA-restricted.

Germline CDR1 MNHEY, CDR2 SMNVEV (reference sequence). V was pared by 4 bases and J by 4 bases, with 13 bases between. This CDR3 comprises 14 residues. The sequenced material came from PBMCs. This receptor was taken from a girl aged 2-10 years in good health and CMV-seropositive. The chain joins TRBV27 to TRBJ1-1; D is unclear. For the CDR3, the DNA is TGTGCCAGCAGTTCGATGGGAGGTGGCACTGAAGCTTTCTTT. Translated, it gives CASSSMGGGTEAFF.